This T cell receptor (beta chain) was recovered during a study of blood T cell repertoires in COVID-19. The wider study: The United States, Italy and Spain were the sources of the acute and convalescent COVID-19 samples. The cDNA or gDNA used as material had been derived from T cells, B-cell-depleted T cells, or PBMCs.

Germline lookup yields CDR1 SGHNT and CDR2 YYREEE (reference sequence). The V end was cut by 4 bases, the J end by 1 base, with 8 bases between. The CDR3 has 13 amino acids. In the source study's methods: Counts of nucleated cells, estimated from reference gene primer amplification, were obtained. TCRdb keeps only in-frame clones here, not all; method: immunoSEQ multiplex PCR. The DNA gave D and trimming, while V, J and clone size come from that table. The table lists roughly 79,000 clones, roughly 78% of them singletons. The receptor's source is a human donor in a cohort sampled during active COVID-19. The specimen was peripheral blood. This rearrangement joins TRBV5-4 to TRBJ1-2; D remains unclear. In nucleotides, the CDR3 is TGTGCCAGCAGCCCAGAATTTAACTATGGCTACACCTTC. Translating it yields CASSPEFNYGYTF. The full variable domain, with the rest looked up from reference TRBV5-4 and TRBJ1-2, is ETGVTQSPTHLIKTRGQQVTLRCSSQSGHNTVSWYQQALGQGPQFIFQYYREEENGRGNFPPRFSGLQFPNYSSELNVNALELDDSALYLCASSPEFNYGYTFGSGTRLTVV.